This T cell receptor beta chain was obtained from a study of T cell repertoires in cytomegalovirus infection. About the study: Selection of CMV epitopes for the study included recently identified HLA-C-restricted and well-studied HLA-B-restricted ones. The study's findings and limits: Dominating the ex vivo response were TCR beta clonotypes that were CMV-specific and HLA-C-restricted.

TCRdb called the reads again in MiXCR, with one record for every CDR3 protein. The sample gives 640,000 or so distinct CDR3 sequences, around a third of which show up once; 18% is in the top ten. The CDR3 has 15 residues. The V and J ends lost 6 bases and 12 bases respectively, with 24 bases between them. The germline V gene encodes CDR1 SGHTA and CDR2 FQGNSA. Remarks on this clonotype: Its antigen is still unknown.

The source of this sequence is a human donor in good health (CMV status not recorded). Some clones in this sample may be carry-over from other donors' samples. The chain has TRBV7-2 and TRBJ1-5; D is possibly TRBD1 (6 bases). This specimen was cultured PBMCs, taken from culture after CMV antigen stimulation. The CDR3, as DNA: TGTGCCAGCAGTCCTCACAGGGTCCCATCCGGAATCCAGCATTTT. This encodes CASSPHRVPSGIQHF.